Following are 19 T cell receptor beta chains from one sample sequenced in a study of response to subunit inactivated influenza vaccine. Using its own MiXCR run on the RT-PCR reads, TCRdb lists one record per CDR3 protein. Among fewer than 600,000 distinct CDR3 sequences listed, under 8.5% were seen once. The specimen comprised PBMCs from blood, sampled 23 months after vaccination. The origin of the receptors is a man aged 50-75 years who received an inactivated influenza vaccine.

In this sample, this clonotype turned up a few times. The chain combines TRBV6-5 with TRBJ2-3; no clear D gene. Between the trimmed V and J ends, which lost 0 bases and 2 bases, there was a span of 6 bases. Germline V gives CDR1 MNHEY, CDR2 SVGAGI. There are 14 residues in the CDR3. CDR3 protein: CASSYSPTTDTQYF. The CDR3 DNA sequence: TGTGCCAGCAGTTACTCTCCTACCACAGATACGCAGTATTTT.

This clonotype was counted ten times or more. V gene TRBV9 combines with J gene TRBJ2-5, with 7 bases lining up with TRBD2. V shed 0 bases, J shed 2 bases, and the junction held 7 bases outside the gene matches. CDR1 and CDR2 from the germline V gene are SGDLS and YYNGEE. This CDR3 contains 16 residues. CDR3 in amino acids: CASSVATSRGQETQYF. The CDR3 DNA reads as TGTGCCAGCAGCGTAGCTACATCGCGGGGGCAAGAGACCCAGTACTTC.

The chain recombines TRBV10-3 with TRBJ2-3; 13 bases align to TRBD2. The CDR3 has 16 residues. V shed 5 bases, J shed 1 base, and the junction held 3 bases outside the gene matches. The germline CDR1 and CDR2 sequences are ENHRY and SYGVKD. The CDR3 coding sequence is TGTGCCATCAGTCGGACTAGCGGGGGAGGCACAGATACGCAGTATTTT. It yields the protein CAISRTSGGGTDTQYF.

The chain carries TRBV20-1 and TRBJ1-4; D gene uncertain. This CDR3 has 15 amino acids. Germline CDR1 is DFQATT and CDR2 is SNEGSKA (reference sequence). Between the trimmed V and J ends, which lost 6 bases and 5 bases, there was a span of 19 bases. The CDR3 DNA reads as TGCAGTGCCGTTACTACGATCCCCTCAAATGAAAAACTGTTTTTT. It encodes CSAVTTIPSNEKLFF.

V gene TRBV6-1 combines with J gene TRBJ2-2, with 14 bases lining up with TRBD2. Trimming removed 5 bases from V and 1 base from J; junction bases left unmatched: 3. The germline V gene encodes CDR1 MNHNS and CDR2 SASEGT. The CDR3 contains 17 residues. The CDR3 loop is CASSPTSGGVNTGELFF. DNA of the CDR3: TGTGCCAGCAGTCCGACTAGCGGGGGGGTGAACACCGGGGAGCTGTTTTTT.

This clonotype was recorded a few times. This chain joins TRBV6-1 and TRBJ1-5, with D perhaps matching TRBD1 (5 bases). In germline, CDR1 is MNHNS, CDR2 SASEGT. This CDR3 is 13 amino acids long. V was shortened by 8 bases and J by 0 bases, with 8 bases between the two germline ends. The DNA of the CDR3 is TGTGCCAGCGTAGGGGTTAGCAATCAGCCCCAGCATTTT. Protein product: CASVGVSNQPQHF.

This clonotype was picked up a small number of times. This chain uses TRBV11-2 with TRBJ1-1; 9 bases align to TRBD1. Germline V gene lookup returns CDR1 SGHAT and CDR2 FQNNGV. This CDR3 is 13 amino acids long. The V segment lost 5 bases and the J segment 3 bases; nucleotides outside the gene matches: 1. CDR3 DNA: TGTGCCAGCAGCGACAGGGGGTACACTGAAGCTTTCTTT. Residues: CASSDRGYTEAFF.

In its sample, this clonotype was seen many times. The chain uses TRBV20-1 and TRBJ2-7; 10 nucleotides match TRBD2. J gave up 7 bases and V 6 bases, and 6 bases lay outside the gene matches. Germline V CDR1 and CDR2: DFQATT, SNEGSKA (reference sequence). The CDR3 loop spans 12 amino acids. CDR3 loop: CSARTSGREQYF. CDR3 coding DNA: TGCAGTGCAAGGACTAGCGGTAGGGAGCAGTACTTC.

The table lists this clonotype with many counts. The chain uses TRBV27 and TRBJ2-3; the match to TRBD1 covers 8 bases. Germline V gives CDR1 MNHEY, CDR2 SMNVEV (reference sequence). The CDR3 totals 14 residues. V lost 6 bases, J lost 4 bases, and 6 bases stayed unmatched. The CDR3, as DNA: TGTGCCAGCAGATCACAGGGGGGCGCAGATACGCAGTATTTT. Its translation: CASRSQGGADTQYF.

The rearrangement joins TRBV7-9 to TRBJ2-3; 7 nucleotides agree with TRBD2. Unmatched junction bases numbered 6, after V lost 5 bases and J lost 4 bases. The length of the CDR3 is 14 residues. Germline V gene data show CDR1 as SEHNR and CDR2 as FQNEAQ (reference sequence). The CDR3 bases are TGTGCCAGCAGCCCCCCCGCGGGGGCAGATACGCAGTATTTT. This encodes CASSPPAGADTQYF. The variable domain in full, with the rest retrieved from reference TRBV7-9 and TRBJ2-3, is DTGVSQNPRHKITKRGQNVTFRCDPISEHNRLYWYRQTLGQGPEFLTYFQNEAQLEKSRLLSDRFSAERPKGSFSTLEIQRTEQGDSAMYLCASSPPAGADTQYFGPGTRLTVL.

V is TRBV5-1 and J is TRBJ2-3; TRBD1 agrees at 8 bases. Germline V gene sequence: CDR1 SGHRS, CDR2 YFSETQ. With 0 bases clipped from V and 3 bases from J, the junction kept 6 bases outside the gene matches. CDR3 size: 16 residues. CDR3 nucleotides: TGCGCCAGCAGCTTGGGTTCAGGGGGCTTGACAGATACGCAGTATTTT. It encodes CASSLGSGGLTDTQYF.

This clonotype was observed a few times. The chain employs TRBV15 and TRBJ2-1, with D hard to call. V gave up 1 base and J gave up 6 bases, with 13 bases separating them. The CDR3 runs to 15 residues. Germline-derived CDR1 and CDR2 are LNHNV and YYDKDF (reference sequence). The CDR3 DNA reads TGTGCCACCAGCAGAGCTGCTGGGTGGGGCAATGAGCAGTTCTTC. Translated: CATSRAAGWGNEQFF. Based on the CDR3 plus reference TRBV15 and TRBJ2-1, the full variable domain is DAMVIQNPRYQVTQFGKPVTLSCSQTLNHNVMYWYQQKSSQAPKLLFHYYDKDFNNEADTPDNFQSRRPNTSFCFLDIRSPGLGDTAMYLCATSRAAGWGNEQFFGPGTRLTVL.

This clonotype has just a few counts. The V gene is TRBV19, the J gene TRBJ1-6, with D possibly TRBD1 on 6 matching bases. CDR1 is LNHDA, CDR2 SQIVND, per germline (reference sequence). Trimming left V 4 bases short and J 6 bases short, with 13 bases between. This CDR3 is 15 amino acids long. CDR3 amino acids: CASSTSTGSNSPLHF. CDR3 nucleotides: TGTGCCAGTAGTACTTCGACAGGATCTAATTCACCCCTCCACTTT. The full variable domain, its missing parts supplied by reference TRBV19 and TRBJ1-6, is DGGITQSPKYLFRKEGQNVTLSCEQNLNHDAMYWYRQDPGQGLRLIYYSQIVNDFQKGDIAEGYSVSREKKESFPLTVTSAQKNPTAFYLCASSTSTGSNSPLHFGNGTRLTVT.

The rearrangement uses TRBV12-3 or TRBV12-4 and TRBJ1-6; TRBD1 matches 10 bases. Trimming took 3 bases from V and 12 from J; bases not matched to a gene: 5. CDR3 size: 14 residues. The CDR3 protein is CASSFLDRGRPLHF. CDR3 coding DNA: TGTGCCAGCAGTTTCCTGGACAGGGGGAGACCCCTCCACTTT.

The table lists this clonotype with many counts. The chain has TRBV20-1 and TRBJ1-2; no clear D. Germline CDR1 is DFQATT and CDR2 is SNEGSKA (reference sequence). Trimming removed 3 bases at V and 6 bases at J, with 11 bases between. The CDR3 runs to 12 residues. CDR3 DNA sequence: TGCAGTGCTAGTCACCACCCAGATGGCTACACCTTC. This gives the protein CSASHHPDGYTF.

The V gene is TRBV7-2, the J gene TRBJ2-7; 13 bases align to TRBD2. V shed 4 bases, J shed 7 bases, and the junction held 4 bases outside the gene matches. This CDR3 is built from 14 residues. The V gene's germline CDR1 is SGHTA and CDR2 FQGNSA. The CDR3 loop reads CASSYWTSGGEQYF. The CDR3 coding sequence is TGTGCCAGCAGCTACTGGACTAGCGGGGGTGAGCAGTACTTC. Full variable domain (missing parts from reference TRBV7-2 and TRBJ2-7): GAGVSQSPSNKVTEKGKDVELRCDPISGHTALYWYRQSLGQGLEFLIYFQGNSAPDKSGLPSDRFSAERTGGSVSTLTIQRTQQEDSAVYLCASSYWTSGGEQYFGPGTRLTVT.

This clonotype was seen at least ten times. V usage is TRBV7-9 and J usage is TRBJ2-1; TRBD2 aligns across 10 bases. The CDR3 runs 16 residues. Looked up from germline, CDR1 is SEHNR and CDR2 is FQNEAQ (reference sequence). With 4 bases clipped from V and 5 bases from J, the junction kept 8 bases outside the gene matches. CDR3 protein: CASSSRGAGGNNEQFF. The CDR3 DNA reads TGTGCCAGCAGCTCCCGGGGAGCGGGGGGGAACAATGAGCAGTTCTTC.

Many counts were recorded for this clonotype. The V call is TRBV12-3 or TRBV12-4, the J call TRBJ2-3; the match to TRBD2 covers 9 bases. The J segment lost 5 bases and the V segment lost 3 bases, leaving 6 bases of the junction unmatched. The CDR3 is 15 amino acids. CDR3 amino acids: CASSFGSGRVDTQYF. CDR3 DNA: TGTGCCAGCAGTTTTGGTAGCGGGAGAGTAGATACGCAGTATTTT.

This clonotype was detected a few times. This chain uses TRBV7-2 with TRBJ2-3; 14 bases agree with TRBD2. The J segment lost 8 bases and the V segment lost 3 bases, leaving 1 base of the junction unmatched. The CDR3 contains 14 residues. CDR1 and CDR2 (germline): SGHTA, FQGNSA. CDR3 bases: TGTGCCAGCAGCTTTGGACTAGCGGGGGGTACGCAGTATTTT. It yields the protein CASSFGLAGGTQYF.